The sequence of this TCR beta chain was determined in a study of cytomegalovirus exposure and HLA in healthy donors. The PCR contained 60 Vbeta and 13 Jbeta primers. Profiled with immunoSEQ multiplex PCR; TCRdb holds only in-frame clones, not every one. The data contain over 110,000 clones, approximately 80% of them singletons. Comment on this clone: The antigen is not known.

CDR1 is SGHRS, CDR2 YFSETQ, per germline. V dropped 6 bases and J dropped 5 bases, with 18 bases sitting between them. The CDR3 has 15 residues. Study findings and constraints: Researchers left out some V segments, among them TRBV6-2 and TRBV6-3, as indistinguishable.

This TCR was recovered from a male donor in good health and CMV-seronegative. The gene calls are TRBV5-1 and TRBJ2-1, with TRBD2 as a possible D gene (6 bases). The sequenced material came from PBMCs. CDR3 nucleotide sequence: TGCGCCAGCAAGGAACCCGCACTAGCCGACAATGAGCAGTTCTTC. It codes for CASKEPALADNEQFF.